This entry lists 16 T cell receptor beta chains sequenced from one sample in a study of cytomegalovirus exposure and HLA in healthy donors. The PCR contained 60 Vbeta and 13 Jbeta primers. Only in-frame clones appear in the TCRdb table, and some are missing; sequencing was by immunoSEQ multiplex PCR. The sample contains under 200,000 clones, 81% of which appear only once. The sample consisted of PBMCs. These receptor sequences come from a woman aged 50 to 60 in good health and CMV-seronegative.

This clone has only one observation. The V and J genes are TRBV6-4 and TRBJ2-3, with TRBD1 identical over 9 bases. Germline assignment: CDR1 MRHNA and CDR2 SNTAGT. The CDR3 covers 15 residues. Trimming at V came to 6 bases and at J to 3 bases, leaving 7 bases not matched to a gene. CDR3 sequence (DNA): TGTGCCAGCAGGAGGACAGGGGATAGGACAGATACGCAGTATTTT. Translation gives CASRRTGDRTDTQYF.

V gene TRBV6-1 combines with J gene TRBJ1-4; TRBD1 matches at 9 bases. The CDR3 covers 14 residues. CDR1 and CDR2 (germline): MNHNS, SASEGT. V lost 1 base, J lost 10 bases, and 4 bases stayed unmatched. Here the CDR3 DNA reads TGTGCCAGCAGTGAAGGGACAGGGGTAGGAAAACTGTTTTTT. It encodes CASSEGTGVGKLFF.

This chain joins TRBV19 and TRBJ2-7, with 10 bases fitting TRBD1. V lost 1 base to trimming and J lost 5 bases; unmatched junction nucleotides: 2. The CDR3 loop spans 14 amino acids. Looked up from germline, CDR1 is LNHDA and CDR2 is SQIVND (reference sequence). The CDR3 here is CASSIVGQGDEQYF. The CDR3 DNA reads TGTGCCAGTAGTATAGTCGGACAGGGGGACGAGCAGTACTTC.

This clone has just one count. The CDR3 nucleotides read TGTGCCAGCAGTGCACAGGCTAACACAGATACGCAGTATTTT. Residues: CASSAQANTDTQYF. The chain combines TRBV6-1 with TRBJ2-3; maybe TRBD1 (5 bases). V gave up 4 bases and J gave up 2 bases, with 10 bases separating them. Per the germline V gene, CDR1 is MNHNS and CDR2 is SASEGT. The CDR3 has 14 amino acids.

The J gene is TRBJ1-1, the V gene TRBV2, with D uncertain. Trimming removed 2 bases from V and 10 bases from J, with 14 bases in between. There are 13 residues in the CDR3. CDR1 and CDR2 from the germline V gene are SNHLY and FYNNEI. The CDR3: CASSEPGFAGAFF. The CDR3 coding sequence is TGTGCCAGCAGTGAACCGGGGTTCGCTGGAGCTTTCTTT. The entire variable domain, with the rest obtained from reference TRBV2 and TRBJ1-1, is as follows: EPEVTQTPSHQVTQMGQEVILRCVPISNHLYFYWYRQILGQKVEFLVSFYNNEISEKSEIFDDQFSVERPDGSNFTLKIRSTKLEDSAMYFCASSEPGFAGAFFGQGTRLTVV.

This chain uses TRBV5-1 with TRBJ2-7, with 9 bases lining up with TRBD1. Germline loops: CDR1 SGHRS, CDR2 YFSETQ. V dropped 1 base and J dropped 3; count of bases not matched to a gene: 8. This CDR3 spans 16 amino acids. The DNA of the CDR3 is TGCGCCAGCAGCTTGAAGACAGGGGGAGCGATCTACGAGCAGTACTTC. It encodes CASSLKTGGAIYEQYF.

V is TRBV30 and J is TRBJ2-5, with D possibly TRBD1 on 6 matching bases. The CDR3 sequence is 11 residues long. The germline gives CDR1 GTSNPN, CDR2 SVGIG (reference sequence). V dropped 1 base and J dropped 11 bases, with 11 bases sitting between them. The CDR3 coding sequence is TGTGCCTGGAGTGCAGGGGTAGAGCAGTACTTC. Protein product: CAWSAGVEQYF.

The chain is built from TRBV5-1 and TRBJ2-3; 9 positions agree with TRBD2. The ends lost 1 base at V and 6 bases at J; junction bases unmatched: 9. The CDR3 is 16 amino acids. The germline gives CDR1 SGHRS, CDR2 YFSETQ. The CDR3 DNA is TGCGCCAGCAGCTTGCTAGGTAGCGGGGGAAGTGATACGCAGTATTTT. Its translation is CASSLLGSGGSDTQYF.

About this clone itself: An end of the junction differs from the germline gene, which may be a read error. The chain joins TRBV6-1 to TRBJ2-1; TRBD2 agrees at 10 bases. This CDR3 is 14 amino acids long. CDR1 and CDR2 (germline): MNHNS, SASEGT. The CDR3 loop reads CASREAGGVNEQFF. As DNA, the CDR3 is TGTGCCAGCCGTGAAGCGGGGGGGGTGAATGAGCAGTTCTTC.

The chain links TRBV6-1 to TRBJ2-7; D may be TRBD2 (6 bases). Trimming took off 4 bases at V and 1 base at J, with 8 bases between the two ends. Looked up from germline, CDR1 is MNHNS and CDR2 is SASEGT. The CDR3 is 13 residues long. CDR3 coding DNA: TGTGCCAGCAGTGCGGGGGAGTCCTACGAGCAGTACTTC. This gives the protein CASSAGESYEQYF.

For the CDR3, the DNA is TGTGCCAGCAGTTTTAGTCGGTTGAGCACCGGGGAGCTGTTTTTT. Its translation: CASSFSRLSTGELFF. The J gene is TRBJ2-2, the V gene TRBV28; D is unclear. V was trimmed by 3 bases and J by 4 bases, leaving 12 bases between them. Germline V lookup: CDR1 MDHEN, CDR2 SYDVKM. CDR3 length equals 15 residues.

This clone was seen a handful of times. V and J are TRBV18 and TRBJ1-5; 7 nucleotides line up with TRBD1. CDR3 length equals 15 residues. The ends lost 2 bases at V and 3 bases at J; junction bases unmatched: 4. CDR1 is KGHSH and CDR2 is LQKENI in the germline V gene. In DNA form, the CDR3 reads TGTGCCAGCTCACCAGGTGGACAGGTCAATCAGCCCCAGCATTTT. This sequence encodes CASSPGGQVNQPQHF.

V usage is TRBV27 and J usage is TRBJ2-1; 14 bases are shared with TRBD2. Germline CDR1 and CDR2: MNHEY and SMNVEV (reference sequence). The CDR3 sequence is 16 residues long. After removal of 6 bases from V and 5 bases from J, the junction contained 6 bases not matched to a gene. The CDR3 region has the DNA TGTGCCAGCAGGGGGACTAGCGGGAGTTGGGACAATGAGCAGTTCTTC. Amino acid sequence: CASRGTSGSWDNEQFF.

This chain joins TRBV27 and TRBJ2-7, with 9 bases matching TRBD1. CDR3 length: 18 residues. Germline CDR1 reads MNHEY; CDR2 reads SMNVEV (reference sequence). V lost 8 bases to trimming and J lost 4 bases; unmatched junction nucleotides: 21. The CDR3 bases are TGTGCCAGCTCCCCACCTGACAGGGGGTCTAAAGGTACTTACGAGCAGTACTTC. It translates to CASSPPDRGSKGTYEQYF.

This clone was counted once. V gene TRBV9 combines with J gene TRBJ2-3, with TRBD2 matching 13 bases. Germline loops: CDR1 SGDLS, CDR2 YYNGEE. J gave up 0 bases and V 2 bases, and 3 bases lay outside the gene matches. The CDR3 sequence is 17 residues long. As DNA, the CDR3 is TGTGCCAGCAGCGTCCGACTAGCGGGAGGTAGCACAGATACGCAGTATTTT. This sequence encodes CASSVRLAGGSTDTQYF.

V is TRBV25-1 and J is TRBJ2-1; 7 nucleotides agree with TRBD2. V lost 3 bases and J lost 3; bases outside the gene matches: 14. Germline-derived CDR1 and CDR2 are MGHDK and SYGVNS. The CDR3 contains 18 residues. The CDR3 region is CASSDSPPASGFYNEQFF. The CDR3 DNA sequence: TGTGCCAGCAGTGATTCCCCCCCGGCTAGCGGATTCTACAATGAGCAGTTCTTC.